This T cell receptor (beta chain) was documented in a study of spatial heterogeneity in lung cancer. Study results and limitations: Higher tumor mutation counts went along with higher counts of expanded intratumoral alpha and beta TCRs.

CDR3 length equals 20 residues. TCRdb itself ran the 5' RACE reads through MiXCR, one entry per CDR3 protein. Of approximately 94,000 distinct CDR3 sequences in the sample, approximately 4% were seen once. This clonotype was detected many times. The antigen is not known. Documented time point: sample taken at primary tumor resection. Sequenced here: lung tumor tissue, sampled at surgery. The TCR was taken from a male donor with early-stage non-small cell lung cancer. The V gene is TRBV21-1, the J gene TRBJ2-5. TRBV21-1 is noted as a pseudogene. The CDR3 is CASSKAPEDISSPIQETQYF. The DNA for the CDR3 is TGTGCCAGCAGCAAAGCTCCAGAAGACATCTCCTCGCCAATCCAAGAGACCCAGTACTTC.